This TCR beta chain was sequenced during a study of cytotoxic CD8 clonotypes in ibrutinib-treated CLL (dated by TCRdb to the early 2020s). About the study as a whole: In this cohort, around 15 patients were treatment-naive and fewer than 13 were relapsed/refractory, while approximately 18 had unmutated IGHV. Responses were partial in some 24 patients and complete in 2; after median around 72 months follow-up, about 14 stayed in remission and 12 progressed. Response samples were taken after a median of about a year on treatment, ranging from 6 to 36 months. On average, each sample had 255,043 productive templates and roughly 95,000 productive rearrangements. Longitudinal samples were obtainable from about 30% of the roughly 90 participants in the trial. Cryopreserved peripheral blood mononuclear cells were collected before treatment, at response, and at either disease progression or sustained remission. Every sample from remission and from progressive disease was obtained while the patients were still on ibrutinib.

For TCR beta library preparation, roughly 2.1 micrograms of genomic DNA was extracted from cryopreserved PBMCs. Longitudinal blood samples from CLL patients receiving ibrutinib monotherapy were subjected to high-throughput TCR beta sequencing. Patients were enrolled in a phase 2 open-label single-center ibrutinib monotherapy trial. The goal of deep resolution MiSeq sequencing was a depth between 1 in 1 million and 1 in 200,000 T cells, and coverage averaged 10x per clonotype. The immunoSEQ hsTCRB Kit was used to generate the TCR beta libraries. Turning to the authors' computational methods: ImmunoSEQ Data Assistant and ImmunoSEQ Analyzer were used for data analysis, and V, D and J genes were assigned according to IMGT definitions. Clonality, which ranges from 0 to 1, was calculated as one minus the normalized Shannon entropy of productive rearrangement frequencies. Only overrepresented clonotypes making up at least 0.05% of the repertoire of each patient were included in the public clonotype analysis. Repertoires from thirteen age-matched healthy donors in immuneACCESS were used as clonality controls. The source is immuneACCESS, and TCRdb retained only in-frame sequences with V and J called. Part of the clones is not carried over; for the studies checked, unresolved V genes explain less than half of this, and the remainder is unexplained. D and trimming were read from the DNA, whereas the V and J calls and clone size are those reported in that table. In all, the sample holds roughly 13,000 clones, and under 65% of those were seen once. Clones ranked in the top ten supply roughly a third of the sample.

V was cut back by 3 bases and J by 13 bases, leaving a gap of 14 bases between them. Its CDR3 holds 13 amino acids, cysteine through phenylalanine. Just CDR3 DNA is preserved here, 39 bases in frame from base 1. The CDR1 and CDR2 encoded by the germline V gene are SGDLS and YYNGEE. Overall results and qualifications from the work: Clonality rose at ibrutinib response, remained stable during sustained remission, and dropped back toward baseline at progression. Baseline clonality exceeded that of age-matched healthy donors and correlated strongly with circulating CD8+ T-cell counts. Public clonotypes were rare and either shrank or stayed stable during treatment, and the rise in clonality at ibrutinib response reflected expansion of private clonotypes. Sustained-remission and progressing patients did not have matched sampling times, and lymph node repertoires were not examined.

Regarding this clone: Its antigen is currently not known. The input lacks base qualities; no much larger clone sits a single base away.

This clonotype originated in a human donor with chronic lymphocytic leukemia. Recombination linked TRBV9 to TRBJ1-6, with TRBD1 perhaps the D gene, on 6 matching bases. This material consisted of PBMCs, taken at an approximately 22-month disease-progression time point, from a patient treated with ibrutinib. The DNA sequence reads TGTGCCAGCAGCGAGGGGGAGTTGTGGCCCCTCCACTTT. Its translation reads: CASSEGELWPLHF.